The 5 T cell receptor beta chains below come from one sample, sequenced in a study of human T cells and chemical hapten exposure. TCRdb passed the RACE reads through MiXCR, listing each CDR3 protein once. The repertoire includes roughly 380,000 distinct CDR3 sequences, 4.5% to 5.5% of them detected once, and 2% to 3% sits in the top ten. The time point denotes: pre-sensitization, week 0. As for treatment: therapeutic diphenylcyclopropenone sensitization with weekly scalp DPC. Sequenced here: whole blood, sampled in connection with sensitization to the hapten diphenylcyclopropenone (DPC). The receptor source for this set is a woman aged 45-59 years with alopecia areata. Some clones in this sample may be carry-over from other donors' samples.

This clonotype has a count of ten or more. The rearrangement uses TRBV12-3 or TRBV12-4 and TRBJ2-1, with a tentative D call TRBD1 (5 bases). The CDR3 has 15 amino acids. V was cut by 6 bases and J by 0 bases, with 12 bases left in between. The CDR3 DNA follows: TGTGCCAGCAGCCCCGACAGCAGCTCCTACAATGAGCAGTTCTTC. Its translation is CASSPDSSSYNEQFF.

This clonotype was counted ten times or more. This chain joins TRBV6-2 or TRBV6-3 and TRBJ2-2, with 7 nucleotides matching TRBD1. Germline assignment: CDR1 MNHEY and CDR2 SVGEGT. This CDR3 is built from 14 residues. V was clipped by 5 bases and J by 2 bases; unmatched bases: 2. CDR3 protein: CASSGQVNTGELFF. The CDR3 nucleotides are TGTGCCAGCAGTGGACAGGTTAACACCGGGGAGCTGTTTTTT.

This clonotype was detected a few times. The V and J genes are TRBV5-1 and TRBJ1-1; D gene ambiguous. The CDR3 has 11 residues. The V end lost 7 bases, the J end lost 5 bases, and 9 bases lay between the germline ends. The germline CDR1 and CDR2 sequences are SGHRS and YFSETQ. CDR3 loop: CASALGTEAFF. CDR3 nucleotide sequence: TGCGCCAGCGCCCTGGGGACTGAAGCTTTCTTT.

This clonotype was found a few times. The chain combines TRBV7-7 with TRBJ1-5, with 7 bases matching TRBD1. Trimming at V came to 5 bases and at J to 2 bases, leaving 24 bases not matched to a gene. Germline V CDR1 and CDR2: SSHAT, FNYEAQ (reference sequence). This CDR3 comprises 21 residues. The CDR3 nucleotides are TGTGCCAGCAGCGTCCCCGGGACAGAGCATTCCCCGCTCCCGGGCAATCAGCCCCAGCATTTT. It translates to CASSVPGTEHSPLPGNQPQHF.

The chain uses TRBV2 and TRBJ1-1; D might be TRBD1 (6 bases). There are 14 residues in the CDR3. Trimming took 6 bases from V and 1 from J, leaving 12 bases between them. Germline V gene data show CDR1 as SNHLY and CDR2 as FYNNEI. The CDR3 DNA sequence: TGTGCCAGCAGGAGGGGGGGTCCGAACACTGAAGCTTTCTTT. Translating gives CASRRGGPNTEAFF.